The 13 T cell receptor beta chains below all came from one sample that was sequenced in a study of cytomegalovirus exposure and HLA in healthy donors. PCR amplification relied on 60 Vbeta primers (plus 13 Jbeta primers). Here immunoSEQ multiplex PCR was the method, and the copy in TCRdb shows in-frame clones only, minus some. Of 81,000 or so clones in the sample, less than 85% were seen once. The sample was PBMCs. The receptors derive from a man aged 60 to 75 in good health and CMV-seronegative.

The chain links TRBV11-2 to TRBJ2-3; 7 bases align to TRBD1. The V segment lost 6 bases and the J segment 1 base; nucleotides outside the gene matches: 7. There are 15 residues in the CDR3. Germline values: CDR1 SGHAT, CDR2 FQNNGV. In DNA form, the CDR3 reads TGTGCCAGCAGACTCGGGACAGTCCGCACAGATACGCAGTATTTT. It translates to CASRLGTVRTDTQYF.

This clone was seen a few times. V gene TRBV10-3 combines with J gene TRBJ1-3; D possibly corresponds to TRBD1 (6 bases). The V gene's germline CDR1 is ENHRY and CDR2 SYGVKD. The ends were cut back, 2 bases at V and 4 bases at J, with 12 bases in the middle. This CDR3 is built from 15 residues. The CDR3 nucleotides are TGTGCCATCAGTGAGCCGGGACATCTAGGAAACACCATATATTTT. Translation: CAISEPGHLGNTIYF.

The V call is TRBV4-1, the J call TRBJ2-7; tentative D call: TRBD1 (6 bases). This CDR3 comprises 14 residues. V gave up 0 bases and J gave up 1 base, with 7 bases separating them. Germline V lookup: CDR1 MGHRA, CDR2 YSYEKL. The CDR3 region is CASSQEGASYEQYF. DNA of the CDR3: TGCGCCAGCAGCCAAGAGGGGGCTTCCTACGAGCAGTACTTC.

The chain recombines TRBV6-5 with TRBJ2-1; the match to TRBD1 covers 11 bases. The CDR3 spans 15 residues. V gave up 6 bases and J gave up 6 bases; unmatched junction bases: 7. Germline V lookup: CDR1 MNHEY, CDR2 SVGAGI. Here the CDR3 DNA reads TGTGCCAGCAGCAGGACAGGGGGCACCACCAATGAGCAGTTCTTC. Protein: CASSRTGGTTNEQFF.

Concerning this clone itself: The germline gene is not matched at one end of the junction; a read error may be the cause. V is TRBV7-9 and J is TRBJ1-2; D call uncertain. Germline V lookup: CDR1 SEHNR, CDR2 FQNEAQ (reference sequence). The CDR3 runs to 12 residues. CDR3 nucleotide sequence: TGTTCCAGCAGCGTGGGAGGGTATGGCTACACCTTC. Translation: CSSSVGGYGYTF.

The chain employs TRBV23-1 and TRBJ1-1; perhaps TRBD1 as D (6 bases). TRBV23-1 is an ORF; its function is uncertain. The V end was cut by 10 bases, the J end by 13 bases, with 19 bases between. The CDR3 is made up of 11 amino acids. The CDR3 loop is CATPSRDKGFF. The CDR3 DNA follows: TGCGCCACCCCCTCCCGGGACAAAGGTTTCTTT.

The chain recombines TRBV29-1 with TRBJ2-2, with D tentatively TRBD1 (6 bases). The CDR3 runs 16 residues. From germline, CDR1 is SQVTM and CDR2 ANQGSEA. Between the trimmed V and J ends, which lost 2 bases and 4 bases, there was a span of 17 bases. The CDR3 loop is CSVENPLRGSTGELFF. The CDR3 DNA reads TGCAGCGTTGAAAATCCTCTCAGGGGCAGCACCGGGGAGCTGTTTTTT.

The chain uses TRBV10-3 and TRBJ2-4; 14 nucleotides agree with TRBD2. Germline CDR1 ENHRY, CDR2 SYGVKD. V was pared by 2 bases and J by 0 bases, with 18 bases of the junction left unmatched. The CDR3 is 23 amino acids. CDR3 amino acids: CAISEASGLAGALYPSAKNIQYF. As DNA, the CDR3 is TGTGCCATCAGTGAGGCTTCGGGACTAGCGGGGGCCCTCTATCCCTCAGCCAAAAACATTCAGTACTTC.

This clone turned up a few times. CDR3 DNA sequence: TGTGCCAGCAGCCCGGGACTAGCGGGGGGGAGTGAGCAGTTCTTC. Translating it yields CASSPGLAGGSEQFF. The chain uses TRBV5-4 and TRBJ2-1, with 16 bases matching TRBD2. The CDR3 extends over 15 amino acids. The germline V gene encodes CDR1 SGHNT and CDR2 YYREEE (reference sequence). The V gene end was trimmed by 4 bases and the J gene end by 9 bases; junction bases not matched to a gene: 4.

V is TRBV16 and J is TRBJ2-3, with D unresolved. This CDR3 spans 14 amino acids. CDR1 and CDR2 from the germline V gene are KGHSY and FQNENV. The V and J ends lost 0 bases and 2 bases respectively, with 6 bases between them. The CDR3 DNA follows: TGTGCCAGCAGCCAATCCCCCTCCACAGATACGCAGTATTTT. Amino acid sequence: CASSQSPSTDTQYF.

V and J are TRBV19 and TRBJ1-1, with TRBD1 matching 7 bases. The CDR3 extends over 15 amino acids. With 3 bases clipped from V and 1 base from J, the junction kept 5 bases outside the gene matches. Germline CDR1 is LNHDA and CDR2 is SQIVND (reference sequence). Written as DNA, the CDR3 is TGTGCCAGTAGTATCTTTACAGGGGCGAACACTGAAGCTTTCTTT. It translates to CASSIFTGANTEAFF.

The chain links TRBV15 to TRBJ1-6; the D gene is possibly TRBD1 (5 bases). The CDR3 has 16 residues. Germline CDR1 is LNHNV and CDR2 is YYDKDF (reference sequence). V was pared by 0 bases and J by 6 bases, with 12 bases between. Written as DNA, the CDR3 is TGTGCCACCAGCAGAGACACAGGAGTCCTTAATTCACCCCTCCACTTT. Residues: CATSRDTGVLNSPLHF. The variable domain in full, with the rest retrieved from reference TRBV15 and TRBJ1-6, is DAMVIQNPRYQVTQFGKPVTLSCSQTLNHNVMYWYQQKSSQAPKLLFHYYDKDFNNEADTPDNFQSRRPNTSFCFLDIRSPGLGDTAMYLCATSRDTGVLNSPLHFGNGTRLTVT.

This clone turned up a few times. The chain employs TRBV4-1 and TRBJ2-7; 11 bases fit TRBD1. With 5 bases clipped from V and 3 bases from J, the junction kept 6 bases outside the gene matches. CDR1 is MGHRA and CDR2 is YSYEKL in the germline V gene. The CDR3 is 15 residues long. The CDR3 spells CASSFSGTGGYEQYF. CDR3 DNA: TGCGCCAGCAGCTTTTCCGGGACAGGGGGCTACGAGCAGTACTTC.